The 18 T cell receptor beta chains below all came from one sample that was sequenced in a study of blood T cell repertoires in COVID-19. Assay: immunoSEQ multiplex PCR; the TCRdb copy retains only in-frame clones and omits some. The sample holds about 200,000 clones, 81% seen once. Specimen: peripheral blood. The receptors shown here come from a woman at least 80 years old with acute or convalescent COVID-19.

This clone was detected many times. V and J are TRBV21-1 and TRBJ2-7; the DNA was not used to check the table's D call, TRBD1. TRBV21-1 is a pseudogene segment. The CDR3 totals 15 residues. The CDR3 DNA follows: TGTGCCGGCTTAGACAGGGTACTAAAATTCTCCGAGCAGTACTTC. It codes for CAGLDRVLKFSEQYF.

The V call is TRBV28, the J call TRBJ1-3; 8 bases are shared with TRBD1. V lost 5 bases and J lost 3; bases outside the gene matches: 12. The CDR3 is made up of 17 amino acids. Germline CDR1 reads MDHEN; CDR2 reads SYDVKM. The CDR3 sequence: CASSQIDRGVFGNTIYF. CDR3 DNA sequence: TGTGCCAGCAGTCAAATCGACAGGGGAGTTTTTGGAAACACCATATATTTT.

The V and J genes are TRBV25-1 and TRBJ2-2, with 7 bases fitting TRBD2. Per the germline V gene, CDR1 is MGHDK and CDR2 is SYGVNS. J gave up 9 bases and V 2 bases, and 9 bases lay outside the gene matches. The CDR3 loop spans 15 amino acids. The CDR3 spells CASSEVRTREWELFF. Written as DNA, the CDR3 is TGTGCCAGCAGTGAAGTACGGACTAGGGAGTGGGAGCTGTTTTTT.

V is TRBV7-7 and J is TRBJ2-1, with D possibly being TRBD2 (5 bases). CDR1 SSHAT and CDR2 FNYEAQ come from the germline V gene (reference sequence). This CDR3 has 15 residues. Trimming left V 5 bases short and J 1 base short, with 12 bases between. DNA for the CDR3: TGTGCCAGCAGCCCCGTGAGGACTTCCTACAATGAGCAGTTCTTC. Protein: CASSPVRTSYNEQFF.

This chain joins TRBV6-6 and TRBJ1-1; D is perhaps TRBD1 (6 bases). Germline CDR1 reads MNHNY; CDR2 reads SVGAGI (reference sequence). The CDR3 consists of 15 residues. Trimming took 7 bases from V and 0 from J, leaving 15 bases between them. The CDR3 DNA reads TGTGCCAGCACCGGAAAGAGGGACATGAACACTGAAGCTTTCTTT. This codes for CASTGKRDMNTEAFF.

This sequence joins TRBV11-3 and TRBJ2-5; D unclear. Germline V gene sequence: CDR1 SGHNT, CDR2 YENEEA. The CDR3 contains 15 residues. V shed 1 base and J shed 1 base, with 10 bases lying between them. The CDR3 bases are TGTGCCAGCAGCTTAGTTTACTTTGGCCAAGAGACCCAGTACTTC. It translates to CASSLVYFGQETQYF.

This clone has only a few counts. The chain links TRBV6-5 to TRBJ1-5; TRBD1 matches 8 bases. Looked up from germline, CDR1 is MNHEY and CDR2 is SVGAGI. The CDR3 sequence is 14 residues long. V trimming: 8 bases; J trimming: 7 bases; junction bases outside the gene matches: 10. The CDR3 here is CASSDRARGQPQHF. For the CDR3, the DNA is TGTGCCAGCTCGGACAGGGCGCGCGGCCAGCCCCAGCATTTT.

The chain employs TRBV7-2 and TRBJ1-1; TRBD1 aligns across 9 bases. CDR3 length: 15 residues. Looked up from germline, CDR1 is SGHTA and CDR2 is FQGNSA. V lost 3 bases, J lost 1 base, and 3 bases stayed unmatched. The DNA of the CDR3 is TGTGCCAGCAGCTTGACAGGGGGGGAGAACACTGAAGCTTTCTTT. Its translation: CASSLTGGENTEAFF.

This clone was observed a handful of times. The rearrangement links TRBV1 to TRBJ2-7; TRBD2 is the table's D call, not checked against the DNA. TRBV1 is shown as a pseudogene. This CDR3 region has 19 residues. The CDR3 reads CTSSQAFSGDNVDSYEQYF. CDR3 coding DNA: TGCACCAGCAGCCAAGCGTTCAGCGGGGATAATGTAGACTCCTACGAGCAGTACTTC.

In DNA form, the CDR3 reads TGTGCCATTTCACAGGGGGCTAACACTGAAGCTTTCTTT. It specifies CAISQGANTEAFF. The chain has TRBV19 and TRBJ1-1, with 9 bases identical to TRBD1. The CDR3 has 13 residues. With 10 bases clipped from V and 2 bases from J, the junction kept 5 bases outside the gene matches. CDR1 and CDR2 (germline): LNHDA, SQIVND (reference sequence).

V usage is TRBV2 and J usage is TRBJ1-1, with D unresolved. CDR3 size: 13 residues. Trimming stripped 4 bases from V and 12 bases from J, with 18 bases between. Germline V gene data show CDR1 as SNHLY and CDR2 as FYNNEI. CDR3 sequence reads: CASSANTDKAPFF. CDR3 in DNA: TGTGCCAGCAGTGCAAACACTGACAAGGCCCCTTTCTTT.

The CDR3 nucleotides are TGTGCCAGCAGCGTAGGAGGGACAGGGAATCAGCCCCAGCATTTT. It translates to CASSVGGTGNQPQHF. The chain joins TRBV9 to TRBJ1-5; 9 bases are a match to TRBD1. The CDR3 spans 15 residues. Germline CDR1 reads SGDLS; CDR2 reads YYNGEE. After removal of 0 bases from V and 4 bases from J, the junction contained 2 bases not matched to a gene.

This clone occurred many times. As DNA, the CDR3 is TGTGCCAGCAGTGATGAGGGGGCAAGAAGCTATGGCTACACCTTC. Protein: CASSDEGARSYGYTF. V gene TRBV25-1 combines with J gene TRBJ1-2, with 7 bases aligning to TRBD1. Losses at the gene ends were 3 bases for V and 4 bases for J; bases not matched to a gene: 8. From germline, CDR1 is MGHDK and CDR2 SYGVNS. The CDR3 extends over 15 amino acids.

CDR3 DNA sequence: TGCGCCAGCAGCCCAAGCCGGGTCTCTGGAAACACCATATATTTT. This codes for CASSPSRVSGNTIYF. The rearrangement joins TRBV5-1 to TRBJ1-3; D uncertain. The CDR3 loop spans 15 amino acids. Trimming cost V 4 bases and J 0 bases, with 11 bases left between them. CDR1 is SGHRS and CDR2 is YFSETQ in the germline V gene. The full variable domain, rest sourced from reference TRBV5-1 and TRBJ1-3, is KAGVTQTPRYLIKTRGQQVTLSCSPISGHRSVSWYQQTPGQGLQFLFEYFSETQRNKGNFPGRFSGRQFSNSRSEMNVSTLELGDSALYLCASSPSRVSGNTIYFGEGSWLTVV.

V and J are TRBV7-8 and TRBJ1-3; D call uncertain. The V end lost 4 bases, the J end lost 7 bases, and 23 bases lay between the germline ends. CDR1 is SGHVS, CDR2 FQNEAQ, per germline. This CDR3 comprises 17 residues. This chain's CDR3 is CASSSALNRELTNTIYF. The CDR3 DNA is TGTGCCAGCAGCTCGGCCCTGAACCGGGAGTTAACGAACACCATATATTTT. The whole variable domain, filled in from reference TRBV7-8 and TRBJ1-3, reads GAGVSQSPRYKVAKRGQDVALRCDPISGHVSLFWYQQALGQGPEFLTYFQNEAQLDKSGLPSDRFFAERPEGSVSTLKIQRTQQEDSAVYLCASSSALNRELTNTIYFGEGSWLTVV.

The genes are TRBV11-2 and TRBJ2-7; 11 bases are shared with TRBD2. The ends lost 0 bases at V and 1 base at J; junction bases unmatched: 5. Looked up from germline, CDR1 is SGHAT and CDR2 is FQNNGV. The CDR3 sequence is 17 residues long. The CDR3 spells CASSLDASGRISYEQYF. The DNA of the CDR3 is TGTGCCAGCAGCTTAGATGCTAGCGGGAGGATATCCTACGAGCAGTACTTC.

V usage is TRBV2 and J usage is TRBJ2-7, with D possibly being TRBD1 (5 bases). This CDR3 has 13 amino acids. V was clipped by 2 bases and J by 5 bases, with 10 bases between them. CDR1 is SNHLY and CDR2 is FYNNEI in the germline V gene. The CDR3: CASSERGGHEQYF. The CDR3 nucleotides read TGTGCCAGCAGTGAAAGGGGCGGCCACGAGCAGTACTTC. The full variable domain, with the rest looked up from reference TRBV2 and TRBJ2-7, is EPEVTQTPSHQVTQMGQEVILRCVPISNHLYFYWYRQILGQKVEFLVSFYNNEISEKSEIFDDQFSVERPDGSNFTLKIRSTKLEDSAMYFCASSERGGHEQYFGPGTRLTVT.

In this sample, this clone turned up a few times. J is TRBJ1-2 and V is TRBV5-1, with a tentative D call TRBD1 (5 bases). Germline CDR1 is SGHRS and CDR2 is YFSETQ. The V and J ends lost 4 bases and 6 bases respectively, with 19 bases between them. The CDR3 is made up of 15 amino acids. The CDR3 nucleotides are TGCGCCAGCAGCCAGGAGGGAGCGGGGCCAAATGGCTACACCTTC. Encoded protein: CASSQEGAGPNGYTF. The whole variable domain, remainder taken from reference TRBV5-1 and TRBJ1-2, is KAGVTQTPRYLIKTRGQQVTLSCSPISGHRSVSWYQQTPGQGLQFLFEYFSETQRNKGNFPGRFSGRQFSNSRSEMNVSTLELGDSALYLCASSQEGAGPNGYTFGSGTRLTVV.